Listed here are 26 T cell receptor beta chains from one sample, sequenced in a study of blood T cell repertoires in COVID-19. Measured with immunoSEQ multiplex PCR; TCRdb has only the in-frame clones, and not every one. The sample has under 20,000 clones, over 60% seen once. The sequencing sample was made of peripheral blood. These receptors all come from a man between 65 and 79 years old with COVID-19, enrolled during active disease.

The genes are TRBV19 and TRBJ2-1; 7 bases map to TRBD2. Germline V gives CDR1 LNHDA, CDR2 SQIVND (reference sequence). After removal of 1 base from V and 4 bases from J, the junction contained 1 base not matched to a gene. This CDR3 is 14 amino acids long. The CDR3 DNA is TGTGCCAGTAGTATAGGGGGACTATACAATGAGCAGTTCTTC. Amino acid sequence: CASSIGGLYNEQFF.

This chain joins TRBV5-5 and TRBJ2-2, with TRBD2 matching over 16 bases. V lost 3 bases to trimming and J lost 7 bases; unmatched junction nucleotides: 3. From germline, CDR1 is SGHKS and CDR2 YYEKEE (reference sequence). There are 16 residues in the CDR3. The CDR3 sequence: CASSWGLAGGSGELFF. The DNA of the CDR3 is TGTGCCAGCAGCTGGGGACTAGCGGGAGGGAGCGGGGAGCTGTTTTTT.

The rearrangement uses TRBV24-1 and TRBJ2-7, with D unclear. Trimming left V 0 bases short and J 2 bases short, with 13 bases between. CDR1 is KGHDR, CDR2 SFDVKD, per germline. The CDR3 is 16 residues long. CDR3 residues: CATSDLRSGETYEQYF. In DNA form, the CDR3 reads TGTGCCACCAGTGATTTGCGGTCAGGCGAAACCTACGAGCAGTACTTC.

A few counts support this clone. The chain recombines TRBV19 with TRBJ2-7; the match to TRBD1 covers 7 bases. The CDR3 consists of 12 residues. V dropped 6 bases and J dropped 4; count of bases not matched to a gene: 3. Per the germline V gene, CDR1 is LNHDA and CDR2 is SQIVND (reference sequence). The CDR3 sequence: CASRGGRYEQYF. The CDR3 DNA is TGTGCCAGTAGAGGGGGCCGGTACGAGCAGTACTTC.

This clone is labeled as large. The chain combines TRBV4-1 with TRBJ2-7; D perhaps matches TRBD1 (6 bases). The V end was cut by 4 bases, the J end by 5 bases, with 18 bases between. The CDR3 length is 15 residues. Germline V CDR1 and CDR2: MGHRA, YSYEKL. CDR3 region: CASSLRSGRGHEQYF. The CDR3 DNA reads as TGCGCCAGCAGCCTAAGATCAGGCAGGGGCCACGAGCAGTACTTC.

This clone was counted only a few times. This chain links TRBV3-1 (or the pseudogene TRBV3-2) with TRBJ1-6, with D hard to call. Germline CDR1 and CDR2: LGHDT and YNNKEL (reference sequence). Trimming removed 2 bases from V and 7 bases from J, with 3 bases in between. The CDR3 consists of 12 residues. The CDR3 sequence: CASSQLNSPLHF. CDR3 nucleotides: TGTGCCAGCAGCCAATTAAATTCACCCCTCCACTTT.

The chain combines TRBV27 with TRBJ2-1, with TRBD2 identical over 10 bases. This CDR3 is 15 amino acids long. CDR1 and CDR2 from the germline V gene are MNHEY and SMNVEV (reference sequence). J gave up 12 bases and V 1 base, and 9 bases lay outside the gene matches. In DNA, the CDR3 is TGTGCCAGCAGTTTATACGGACTAGCGGACATAGGGCAGTTCTTC. It codes for CASSLYGLADIGQFF.

The V and J genes are TRBV6-5 and TRBJ1-6; 8 bases fit TRBD1. V was clipped by 10 bases and J by 14 bases; unmatched bases: 10. This CDR3 is 12 amino acids long. Germline lookup yields CDR1 MNHEY and CDR2 SVGAGI. CDR3 loop: CATRTGLGSLHF. The CDR3 region has the DNA TGTGCCACCCGGACAGGGCTTGGTTCCCTCCACTTT.

This sequence joins TRBV19 and TRBJ1-1, with D uncertain. Trimming took off 6 bases at V and 3 bases at J, with 5 bases between the two ends. Per germline, CDR1 LNHDA and CDR2 SQIVND (reference sequence). The CDR3 contains 11 residues. CDR3 region: CASSGDTEAFF. The CDR3 DNA follows: TGTGCCAGTAGCGGAGACACTGAAGCTTTCTTT.

The rearrangement links TRBV29-1 to TRBJ1-2, with 8 bases matching TRBD1. This CDR3 region has 16 residues. The V gene's germline CDR1 is SQVTM and CDR2 ANQGSEA. Trimming took 0 bases from V and 6 from J; bases not matched to a gene: 12. Written as DNA, the CDR3 is TGCAGCGTTGAAGATATTAAGACAGGGGCTTGGGATGGCTACACCTTC. This translates into CSVEDIKTGAWDGYTF. The full variable domain, in which reference TRBV29-1 and TRBJ1-2 provide the parts outside the CDR3, is SAVISQKPSRDICQRGTSLTIQCQVDSQVTMMFWYRQQPGQSLTLIATANQGSEATYESGFVIDKFPISRPNLTFSTLTVSNMSPEDSSIYLCSVEDIKTGAWDGYTFGSGTRLTVV.

This chain uses TRBV12-5 with TRBJ1-1; perhaps TRBD1 as D (5 bases). Germline V lookup: CDR1 LGHNT, CDR2 FRNRAP. The CDR3 consists of 14 residues. V was cut by 6 bases and J by 7 bases, with 18 bases left in between. CDR3 sequence reads: CASGMDGGSIEAFF. Written as DNA, the CDR3 is TGTGCTAGTGGGATGGACGGGGGATCCATTGAAGCTTTCTTT.

The chain joins TRBV5-1 to TRBJ2-3, with D uncertain. The CDR3 runs to 13 residues. CDR1 is SGHRS, CDR2 YFSETQ, per germline. As DNA, the CDR3 is TGCGCTGCCAGCGACGAGTACACAGATACGCAGTATTTT. It specifies CAASDEYTDTQYF.

This clone appeared a single time. The gene calls are TRBV19 and TRBJ1-1, with D hard to call. Germline loops: CDR1 LNHDA, CDR2 SQIVND (reference sequence). The V and J ends lost 7 bases and 6 bases respectively, with 15 bases between them. The CDR3 consists of 13 residues. Here the CDR3 reads CASTLAAPAEAFF. The CDR3, as DNA: TGTGCCAGTACGCTCGCGGCTCCCGCTGAAGCTTTCTTT.

The J gene is TRBJ1-1, the V gene TRBV27, with D unresolved. V lost 2 bases and J lost 0, with 10 bases in between. The germline CDR1 and CDR2 sequences are MNHEY and SMNVEV (reference sequence). The CDR3 is 15 amino acids. In nucleotides, the CDR3 is TGTGCCAGCAGTTTAGGCAGCGGATTGAACACTGAAGCTTTCTTT. Protein product: CASSLGSGLNTEAFF.

This sequence joins TRBV18 and TRBJ2-1; D gene unclear. The length of the CDR3 is 14 residues. The V end was cut by 10 bases, the J end by 4 bases, with 17 bases between. CDR1 is KGHSH and CDR2 is LQKENI in the germline V gene. CDR3 DNA sequence: TGTGCCATCCCGCTCGGCGGATCGTACAATGAGCAGTTCTTC. Protein: CAIPLGGSYNEQFF.

This rearrangement joins TRBV9 to TRBJ2-5, with 8 bases lining up with TRBD1. Per the germline V gene, CDR1 is SGDLS and CDR2 is YYNGEE. CDR3 size: 13 residues. V lost 4 bases to trimming and J lost 4 bases; unmatched junction nucleotides: 3. Written as DNA, the CDR3 is TGTGCCAGCAGCATCGACAGGGGAGAGACCCAGTACTTC. Its translation: CASSIDRGETQYF.

V usage is TRBV5-8 and J usage is TRBJ1-6, with a weak D call TRBD1 (6 bases). The CDR3 is 13 residues long. The V end lost 6 bases, the J end lost 9 bases, and 13 bases lay between the germline ends. Germline V gene sequence: CDR1 SGHTS, CDR2 YDEGEE. The CDR3 nucleotides read TGTGCCAGCAACAGGGACCTCCCTTCACCCCTCCACTTT. This encodes CASNRDLPSPLHF.

The J gene is TRBJ2-1, the V gene TRBV7-2; no definite D call. Trimming removed 4 bases from V and 6 bases from J, with 16 bases in between. Looked up from germline, CDR1 is SGHTA and CDR2 is FQGNSA. There are 15 residues in the CDR3. The CDR3 is CASSSVSGPLNEQFF. CDR3 coding DNA: TGTGCCAGCAGCTCGGTGTCAGGCCCTCTCAATGAGCAGTTCTTC. Full variable domain (outside the CDR3, taken from reference TRBV7-2 and TRBJ2-1): GAGVSQSPSNKVTEKGKDVELRCDPISGHTALYWYRQSLGQGLEFLIYFQGNSAPDKSGLPSDRFSAERTGGSVSTLTIQRTQQEDSAVYLCASSSVSGPLNEQFFGPGTRLTVL.

V and J are TRBV4-1 and TRBJ1-4; TRBD1 might be the D (6 bases). In germline, CDR1 is MGHRA, CDR2 YSYEKL. This CDR3 contains 17 residues. V lost 1 base and J 7 bases, leaving 19 bases between the germline ends. The CDR3 bases are TGCGCCAGCAGCCAAGGTGGGGGGGCGGGCTGGAGTGAAAAACTGTTTTTT. Residues: CASSQGGGAGWSEKLFF.

This clone was detected only once. The V call is TRBV29-1, the J call TRBJ1-3, with a possible D match to TRBD1 (6 bases). Germline V lookup: CDR1 SQVTM, CDR2 ANQGSEA. The germline V and J ends were trimmed by 4 bases and 2 bases, with 9 bases remaining between them. This CDR3 is built from 13 residues. Written as DNA, the CDR3 is TGCAGCGTTGTGAGGACAGCTGGAAACACCATATATTTT. It yields the protein CSVVRTAGNTIYF.

The chain uses TRBV23-1 and TRBJ1-4; 8 nucleotides align to TRBD1. TRBV23-1 qualifies as an ORF whose function is uncertain. Trimming at V came to 2 bases and at J to 4 bases, leaving 9 bases not matched to a gene. The CDR3 is made up of 17 amino acids. Here the CDR3 reads CASSQEGQGTINEKLFF. The CDR3 DNA sequence: TGCGCCAGCAGTCAAGAAGGACAGGGAACGATTAATGAAAAACTGTTTTTT.

The chain employs TRBV7-2 and TRBJ1-6; TRBD1 might be the D (6 bases). Germline CDR1 reads SGHTA; CDR2 reads FQGNSA. The CDR3 has 13 residues. Trimming pared 11 bases from V and 3 bases from J, leaving 11 bases between. The CDR3: CAESDSYNSPLHF. Written as DNA, the CDR3 is TGTGCCGAGTCGGACAGCTATAATTCACCCCTCCACTTT.

The rearrangement joins TRBV10-3 to TRBJ2-1; 7 positions agree with TRBD2. Germline V CDR1 and CDR2: ENHRY, SYGVKD. The V and J ends lost 0 bases and 13 bases, in that order; junction bases with no gene match: 6. This CDR3 is built from 13 residues. CDR3 coding DNA: TGTGCCATCAGTGAGTCCCTAGCGGACTACCAGTTCTTC. It translates to CAISESLADYQFF.

The chain employs TRBV7-8 and TRBJ1-3; no reliable D call. Per the germline V gene, CDR1 is SGHVS and CDR2 is FQNEAQ. The CDR3 extends over 17 amino acids. Trimming removed 0 bases from V and 0 bases from J, with 12 bases in between. The CDR3 region is CASSLAAGTSSGNTIYF. The CDR3 DNA sequence: TGTGCCAGCAGCTTAGCGGCAGGTACATCCTCTGGAAACACCATATATTTT.

A single count supports this clone. This chain connects TRBV29-1 to TRBJ1-3, with 11 bases aligning to TRBD1. The CDR3 sequence is 15 residues long. With V trimmed by 3 bases and J by 2 bases, 3 bases remained unmatched. CDR1 SQVTM and CDR2 ANQGSEA come from the germline V gene. The CDR3 region is CSVEDRGRTGNTIYF. CDR3 in DNA: TGCAGCGTTGAGGACAGGGGGCGTACTGGAAACACCATATATTTT. Combining the CDR3 with reference TRBV29-1 and TRBJ1-3 gives the whole variable domain SAVISQKPSRDICQRGTSLTIQCQVDSQVTMMFWYRQQPGQSLTLIATANQGSEATYESGFVIDKFPISRPNLTFSTLTVSNMSPEDSSIYLCSVEDRGRTGNTIYFGEGSWLTVV.

The chain links TRBV6-6 to TRBJ1-2; no firm D call. V lost 5 bases to trimming and J lost 1 base, with 8 bases between them. Germline V CDR1 and CDR2: MNHNY, SVGAGI (reference sequence). CDR3 size: 13 residues. The CDR3, as DNA: TGTGCCAGCAGTAACGGGGTTAACTATGGCTACACCTTC. Translated, it gives CASSNGVNYGYTF.